Below, 28 T cell receptor beta chains from the same sample are listed, as sequenced in a study of regulatory and conventional T cells in RAG deficiency. Sequencing used immunoSEQ multiplex PCR; TCRdb keeps in-frame clones, though not all of them. The sample lists about 7,100 clones; under 95% were seen once. Blood CD4+ CD25-high CD127-low regulatory T cells supplied the genomic DNA template. A further study also used this sample, focusing on regulatory T cells. This second study notes: The primer mix had 52 TRBV and 13 TRBJ primers.

Sequencing was done on a sample of CD127- CD25+ CD4+ Tregs sorted from blood. Receptors were obtained from a human donor in good health.

Details on this clone: In the same sample, other DNA sequences code for this CDR3. The J gene is TRBJ1-1, the V gene TRBV5-1; D possibly corresponds to TRBD1 (5 bases). CDR1 is SGHRS and CDR2 is YFSETQ in the germline V gene. Trimming took off 4 bases at V and 4 bases at J, with 11 bases between the two ends. This CDR3 spans 13 amino acids. The CDR3 bases are TGCGCCAGCAGCCCCCGGCAGGGCACTGAAGCTTTCTTT. Protein: CASSPRQGTEAFF.

The chain links TRBV11-2 to TRBJ1-4; perhaps TRBD1 as D (6 bases). CDR3 length: 16 residues. V was trimmed by 4 bases and J by 6 bases, leaving 18 bases between them. Germline CDR1 SGHAT, CDR2 FQNNGV. The CDR3 sequence is CASSSNVGAGDEKLFF. CDR3 DNA: TGTGCCAGCAGCTCCAACGTTGGGGCAGGGGATGAAAAACTGTTTTTT.

V is TRBV5-5 and J is TRBJ1-2; TRBD1 aligns across 9 bases. Losses at the gene ends were 1 base for V and 6 bases for J; bases not matched to a gene: 7. The CDR3 runs 15 residues. Germline CDR1 reads SGHKS; CDR2 reads YYEKEE (reference sequence). CDR3 region: CASSLYPGQGNGYTF. The CDR3 nucleotides read TGTGCCAGCAGCTTGTACCCGGGACAGGGTAATGGCTACACCTTC.

This chain links TRBV7-9 with TRBJ1-2, with D tentatively TRBD1 (5 bases). Germline V gene lookup returns CDR1 SEHNR and CDR2 FQNEAQ (reference sequence). Deletions cut 1 base from V and 3 bases from J, with 6 bases between. The CDR3 totals 13 residues. CDR3: CASSLVGDYGYTF. Here the CDR3 DNA reads TGTGCCAGCAGCTTAGTAGGGGACTATGGCTACACCTTC.

The chain combines TRBV7-9 with TRBJ1-4, with TRBD1 matching 8 bases. Looked up from germline, CDR1 is SEHNR and CDR2 is FQNEAQ (reference sequence). V gave up 1 base and J gave up 8 bases; unmatched junction bases: 3. This CDR3 comprises 14 residues. The CDR3 protein is CASSLGPGGEKLFF. The DNA for the CDR3 is TGTGCCAGCAGCTTAGGCCCAGGGGGCGAAAAACTGTTTTTT.

This clone occurred once. The chain uses TRBV6-5 and TRBJ2-2, with 11 bases aligning to TRBD2. V lost 2 bases, J lost 7 bases, and 3 bases stayed unmatched. Germline CDR1 reads MNHEY; CDR2 reads SVGAGI. CDR3 length: 15 residues. The CDR3 here is CASSYRLAGFGELFF. The CDR3 DNA is TGTGCCAGCAGTTACCGACTAGCGGGGTTCGGGGAGCTGTTTTTT.

The genes are TRBV18 and TRBJ2-2; the D is unclear. The CDR3 sequence is 11 residues long. With 3 bases removed from V and 15 bases from J, the gap between germline ends came to 11 bases. Germline CDR1 reads KGHSH; CDR2 reads LQKENI. CDR3 DNA sequence: TGTGCCAGCTCACCGGGCAATATAATGTTTTTT. Amino acids: CASSPGNIMFF. The full variable domain, its missing parts supplied by reference TRBV18 and TRBJ2-2, is NAGVMQNPRHLVRRRGQEARLRCSPMKGHSHVYWYRQLPEEGLKFMVYLQKENIIDESGMPKERFSAEFPKEGPSILRIQQVVRGDSAAYFCASSPGNIMFFGEGSRLTVL.

The rearrangement links TRBV5-5 to TRBJ2-3; TRBD2 matches 12 bases. The CDR3 spans 17 residues. V shed 2 bases, J shed 0 bases, and the junction held 4 bases outside the gene matches. Per germline, CDR1 SGHKS and CDR2 YYEKEE (reference sequence). DNA for the CDR3: TGTGCCAGCAGCTTAGGGGGACTAGCGGGCAGCACAGATACGCAGTATTTT. Protein sequence: CASSLGGLAGSTDTQYF. Using reference TRBV5-5 and TRBJ2-3 for the parts outside the CDR3, the full variable domain is DAGVTQSPTHLIKTRGQQVTLRCSPISGHKSVSWYQQVLGQGPQFIFQYYEKEERGRGNFPDRFSARQFPNYSSELNVNALLLGDSALYLCASSLGGLAGSTDTQYFGPGTRLTVL.

The rearrangement joins TRBV2 to TRBJ1-5, with D possibly being TRBD1 (5 bases). CDR1 and CDR2 from the germline V gene are SNHLY and FYNNEI. V was pared by 8 bases and J by 9 bases, with 17 bases between. The CDR3 sequence is 13 residues long. CDR3: CASAGTGLGPQHF. Written as DNA, the CDR3 is TGTGCCAGCGCCGGGACTGGTCTAGGGCCCCAGCATTTT.

The chain links TRBV6-1 to TRBJ2-3; 11 bases align to TRBD2. Germline CDR1 MNHNS, CDR2 SASEGT. The CDR3 has 16 residues. Unmatched junction bases numbered 3, after V lost 4 bases and J lost 0 bases. Here the CDR3 DNA reads TGTGCCAGCAGTGCACTAGCGGGGGCGAGCACAGATACGCAGTATTTT. Its translation is CASSALAGASTDTQYF.

The rearrangement links TRBV27 to TRBJ2-7; 7 bases line up with TRBD1. With V trimmed by 5 bases and J by 7 bases, 11 bases remained unmatched. CDR3 length: 14 residues. CDR1 and CDR2 from the germline V gene are MNHEY and SMNVEV (reference sequence). The CDR3 reads CASSPSDREWEQYF. The DNA for the CDR3 is TGTGCCAGCAGTCCCTCCGACAGGGAGTGGGAGCAGTACTTC.

This clone has just one count. The rearrangement joins TRBV11-1 to TRBJ2-5, with D uncertain. This CDR3 region has 13 residues. Trimming pared 5 bases from V and 0 bases from J, leaving 7 bases between. Germline lookup yields CDR1 SGHAT and CDR2 FQDESV (reference sequence). The CDR3 DNA reads as TGTGCCAGCAGCCCCCAGTACCAAGAGACCCAGTACTTC. Amino acid sequence: CASSPQYQETQYF.

The chain employs TRBV7-9 and TRBJ1-3; D is unresolved. The germline V and J ends were trimmed by 7 bases and 7 bases, with 23 bases remaining between them. The CDR3 runs to 16 residues. The germline V gene has CDR1 SEHNR and CDR2 FQNEAQ (reference sequence). CDR3 nucleotides: TGTGCCAGCACCCCTCCACGAGGGAAAGACCTTAACACCATATATTTT. Residues: CASTPPRGKDLNTIYF.

The rearrangement joins TRBV6-5 to TRBJ2-2, with 8 bases lining up with TRBD1. The CDR3 is 16 amino acids. Germline trimming cut 4 bases from V and 6 bases from J; bases unmatched to any gene: 10. CDR1 is MNHEY and CDR2 is SVGAGI in the germline V gene. CDR3 DNA sequence: TGTGCCAGCAGTTTACGACAGGGGACACTCCCCGGGGAGCTGTTTTTT. It encodes CASSLRQGTLPGELFF.

V gene TRBV11-3 combines with J gene TRBJ1-1, with TRBD1 matching over 8 bases. The CDR3 is 13 amino acids. V lost 4 bases, J lost 6 bases, and 4 bases stayed unmatched. In germline, CDR1 is SGHNT, CDR2 YENEEA. DNA of the CDR3: TGTGCCAGCAGCTCGGACAGGGTAGCTGAAGCTTTCTTT. It specifies CASSSDRVAEAFF.

V gene TRBV13 combines with J gene TRBJ2-7, with D hard to call. Germline CDR1 and CDR2: PRHDT and FYEKMQ (reference sequence). Trimming took 5 bases from V and 1 from J, leaving 12 bases between them. There are 14 residues in the CDR3. The CDR3 nucleotides read TGTGCCAGCAGCCCCACCTGGAGTTCCTACGAGCAGTACTTC. Translated, it gives CASSPTWSSYEQYF. Supplemented by reference TRBV13 and TRBJ2-7, the full variable domain reads AAGVIQSPRHLIKEKRETATLKCYPIPRHDTVYWYQQGPGQDPQFLISFYEKMQSDKGSIPDRFSAQQFSDYHSELNMSSLELGDSALYFCASSPTWSSYEQYFGPGTRLTVT.

Regarding this clone: Other DNA variants within this sample encode the same CDR3. This chain joins TRBV5-4 and TRBJ1-6; D remains ambiguous. The V end was cut by 0 bases, the J end by 5 bases, with 9 bases between. The CDR3 has 15 residues. Germline CDR1 reads SGHNT; CDR2 reads YYREEE (reference sequence). CDR3 amino acids: CASSLGGTNNSPLHF. CDR3 nucleotides: TGTGCCAGCAGCTTGGGTGGCACAAATAATTCACCCCTCCACTTT.

The V call is TRBV6-6, the J call TRBJ2-2, with D tentatively TRBD1 (5 bases). Germline loops: CDR1 MNHNY, CDR2 SVGAGI (reference sequence). V was shortened by 4 bases and J by 4 bases, with 13 bases between the two germline ends. The CDR3 runs 15 residues. In nucleotides, the CDR3 is TGTGCCAGCAGTTGGGGCCGAGAACTCACCGGGGAGCTGTTTTTT. Its translation: CASSWGRELTGELFF.

CDR3 in amino acids: CASRSEDRIYGYTF. CDR3 bases: TGTGCCAGCAGATCCGAGGACAGAATCTATGGCTACACCTTC. V usage is TRBV28 and J usage is TRBJ1-2; a possible D gene is TRBD1 (6 bases). Germline CDR1 reads MDHEN; CDR2 reads SYDVKM. The CDR3 covers 14 residues. V lost 6 bases, J lost 4 bases, and 15 bases lay in between.

DNA for the CDR3: TGTGCCTGGAGTGTAACGGGACAGGGGAGCAATCAGCCCCAGCATTTT. Protein product: CAWSVTGQGSNQPQHF. This chain connects TRBV30 to TRBJ1-5; 10 bases map to TRBD1. The CDR3 consists of 16 residues. The junction had 3 bases not matched to a gene; V was cut back by 0 bases and J by 1 base. In germline, CDR1 is GTSNPN, CDR2 SVGIG (reference sequence).

As concerns this clone: Mismatch with germline at one junction end may stem from a read error. J is TRBJ2-5 and V is TRBV7-3; 7 nucleotides agree with TRBD2. CDR1 and CDR2 (germline): SGHTA, FQGTGA. The CDR3 spans 12 residues. The CDR3 loop is CASSGFRDYRNF. Written as DNA, the CDR3 is TGTGCCAGCAGCGGCTTCCGGGACTATAGGAACTTC.

The chain employs TRBV5-1 and TRBJ1-5; 8 bases are shared with TRBD1. This CDR3 is built from 16 residues. V lost 0 bases, J lost 0 bases, and 2 bases stayed unmatched. From germline, CDR1 is SGHRS and CDR2 YFSETQ. As DNA, the CDR3 is TGCGCCAGCAGCTTGGAAGGGACAGGTAGCAATCAGCCCCAGCATTTT. Its translation is CASSLEGTGSNQPQHF.

This chain connects TRBV5-1 to TRBJ2-2, with a possible D match to TRBD1 (6 bases). The V and J ends lost 4 bases and 1 base respectively, with 8 bases between them. In germline, CDR1 is SGHRS, CDR2 YFSETQ. This CDR3 is 14 amino acids long. The DNA for the CDR3 is TGCGCCAGCAGCCCGGGACAGAACACCGGGGAGCTGTTTTTT. Residues: CASSPGQNTGELFF.

V usage is TRBV7-3 and J usage is TRBJ1-1; TRBD1 is a possible D gene (5 bases). Germline CDR1 and CDR2: SGHTA and FQGTGA. V dropped 5 bases and J dropped 1 base, with 11 bases sitting between them. The CDR3 is 14 residues long. In DNA, the CDR3 is TGTGCCAGCAGCGCGACAGCTCAGAACACTGAAGCTTTCTTT. It encodes CASSATAQNTEAFF.

The chain links TRBV5-5 to TRBJ1-4; 9 bases map to TRBD1. Germline trimming cut 0 bases from V and 8 bases from J; bases unmatched to any gene: 5. CDR3 length: 15 residues. The germline V gene has CDR1 SGHKS and CDR2 YYEKEE (reference sequence). The CDR3 spells CASSLARTGEEKLFF. CDR3 DNA sequence: TGTGCCAGCAGCTTGGCGAGGACAGGGGAGGAAAAACTGTTTTTT.

In its sample, this clone was seen once. The rearrangement joins TRBV2 to TRBJ2-2; TRBD2 matches at 9 bases. V shed 6 bases, J shed 5 bases, and the junction held 13 bases outside the gene matches. Germline CDR1 reads SNHLY; CDR2 reads FYNNEI. This CDR3 has 17 amino acids. This CDR3 is CASRRFSGGSRTGELFF. For the CDR3, the DNA is TGTGCCAGCAGGAGGTTTAGCGGGGGCTCGCGGACCGGGGAGCTGTTTTTT. The full variable domain, with the rest looked up from reference TRBV2 and TRBJ2-2, is EPEVTQTPSHQVTQMGQEVILRCVPISNHLYFYWYRQILGQKVEFLVSFYNNEISEKSEIFDDQFSVERPDGSNFTLKIRSTKLEDSAMYFCASRRFSGGSRTGELFFGEGSRLTVL.

The rearrangement links TRBV7-9 to TRBJ1-1; 8 bases are shared with TRBD1. CDR1 SEHNR and CDR2 FQNEAQ come from the germline V gene (reference sequence). CDR3 length equals 15 residues. V lost 2 bases and J lost 0; bases outside the gene matches: 2. CDR3 bases: TGTGCCAGCAGCTTACAGGGGGCGCTGAACACTGAAGCTTTCTTT. It translates to CASSLQGALNTEAFF.

V gene TRBV27 combines with J gene TRBJ1-6; no clear D gene. Trimming stripped 5 bases from V and 0 bases from J, with 8 bases between. The CDR3 spans 15 residues. CDR1 is MNHEY and CDR2 is SMNVEV in the germline V gene (reference sequence). The CDR3: CASSVESSYNSPLHF. The CDR3 DNA reads as TGTGCCAGCAGTGTTGAGAGCTCCTATAATTCACCCCTCCACTTT.